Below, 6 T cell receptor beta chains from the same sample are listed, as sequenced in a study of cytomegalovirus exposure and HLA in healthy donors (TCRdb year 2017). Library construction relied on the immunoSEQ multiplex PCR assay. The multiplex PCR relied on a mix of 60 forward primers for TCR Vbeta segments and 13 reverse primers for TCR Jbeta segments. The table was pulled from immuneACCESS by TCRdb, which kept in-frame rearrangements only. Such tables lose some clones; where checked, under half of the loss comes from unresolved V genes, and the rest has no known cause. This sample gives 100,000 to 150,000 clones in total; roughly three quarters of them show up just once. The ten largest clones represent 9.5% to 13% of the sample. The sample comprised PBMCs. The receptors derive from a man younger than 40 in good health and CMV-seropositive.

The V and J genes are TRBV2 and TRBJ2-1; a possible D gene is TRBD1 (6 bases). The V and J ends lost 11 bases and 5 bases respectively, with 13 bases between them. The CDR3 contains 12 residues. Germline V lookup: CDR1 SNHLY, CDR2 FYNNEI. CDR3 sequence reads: CALGQFHNEQFF. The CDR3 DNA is TGTGCCTTAGGACAGTTTCACAATGAGCAGTTCTTC.

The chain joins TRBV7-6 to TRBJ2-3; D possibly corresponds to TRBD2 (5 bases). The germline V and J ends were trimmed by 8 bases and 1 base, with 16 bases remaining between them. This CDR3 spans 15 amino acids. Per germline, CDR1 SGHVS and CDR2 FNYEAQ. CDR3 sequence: CASAKGLAGTDTQYF. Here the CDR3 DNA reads TGTGCCAGCGCTAAGGGTCTAGCCGGCACAGATACGCAGTATTTT. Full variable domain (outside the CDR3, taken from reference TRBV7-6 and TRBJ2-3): GAGVSQSPRYKVTKRGQDVALRCDPISGHVSLYWYRQALGQGPEFLTYFNYEAQQDKSGLPNDRFSAERPEGSISTLTIQRTEQRDSAMYRCASAKGLAGTDTQYFGPGTRLTVL.

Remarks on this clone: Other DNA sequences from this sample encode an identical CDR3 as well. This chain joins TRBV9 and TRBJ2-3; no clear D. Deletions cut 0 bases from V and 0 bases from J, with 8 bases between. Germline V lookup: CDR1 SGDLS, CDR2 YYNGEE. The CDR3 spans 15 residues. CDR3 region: CASSVGGSSTDTQYF. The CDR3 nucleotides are TGTGCCAGCAGCGTAGGAGGCAGTAGCACAGATACGCAGTATTTT.

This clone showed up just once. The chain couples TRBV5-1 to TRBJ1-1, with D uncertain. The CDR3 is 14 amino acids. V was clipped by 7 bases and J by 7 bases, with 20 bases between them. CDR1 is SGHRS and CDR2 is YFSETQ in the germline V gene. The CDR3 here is CASQSKSSIGEAFF. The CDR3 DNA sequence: TGCGCCAGCCAAAGTAAAAGTTCAATCGGTGAAGCTTTCTTT.

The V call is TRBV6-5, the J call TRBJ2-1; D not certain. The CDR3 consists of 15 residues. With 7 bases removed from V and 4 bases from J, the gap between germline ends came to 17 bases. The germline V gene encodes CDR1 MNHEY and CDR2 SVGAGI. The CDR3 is CASNRPSGAYNEQFF. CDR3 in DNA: TGTGCCAGCAACCGACCTTCAGGCGCGTACAATGAGCAGTTCTTC.

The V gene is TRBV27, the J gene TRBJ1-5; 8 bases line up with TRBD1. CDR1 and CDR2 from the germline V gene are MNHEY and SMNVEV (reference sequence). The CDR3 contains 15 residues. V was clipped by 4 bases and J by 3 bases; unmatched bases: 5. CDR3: CASSWTGYLNQPQHF. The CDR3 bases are TGTGCCAGCAGTTGGACAGGGTATCTCAATCAGCCCCAGCATTTT.